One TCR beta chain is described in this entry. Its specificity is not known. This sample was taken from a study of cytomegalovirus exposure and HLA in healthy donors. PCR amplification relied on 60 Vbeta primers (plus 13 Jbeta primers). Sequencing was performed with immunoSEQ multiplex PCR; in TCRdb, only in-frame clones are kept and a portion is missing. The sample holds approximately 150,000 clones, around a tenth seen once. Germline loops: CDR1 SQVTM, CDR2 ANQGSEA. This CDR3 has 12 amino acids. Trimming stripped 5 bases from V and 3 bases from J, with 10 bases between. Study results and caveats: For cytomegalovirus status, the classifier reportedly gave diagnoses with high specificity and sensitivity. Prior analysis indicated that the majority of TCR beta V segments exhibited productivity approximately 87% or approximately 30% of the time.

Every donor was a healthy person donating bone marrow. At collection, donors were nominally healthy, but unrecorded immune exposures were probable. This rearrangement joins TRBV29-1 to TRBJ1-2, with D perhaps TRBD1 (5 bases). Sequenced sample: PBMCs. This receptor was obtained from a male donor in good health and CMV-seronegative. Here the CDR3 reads CSVQGSDYGYTF. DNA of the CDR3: TGCAGCGTTCAGGGTTCTGACTATGGCTACACCTTC.